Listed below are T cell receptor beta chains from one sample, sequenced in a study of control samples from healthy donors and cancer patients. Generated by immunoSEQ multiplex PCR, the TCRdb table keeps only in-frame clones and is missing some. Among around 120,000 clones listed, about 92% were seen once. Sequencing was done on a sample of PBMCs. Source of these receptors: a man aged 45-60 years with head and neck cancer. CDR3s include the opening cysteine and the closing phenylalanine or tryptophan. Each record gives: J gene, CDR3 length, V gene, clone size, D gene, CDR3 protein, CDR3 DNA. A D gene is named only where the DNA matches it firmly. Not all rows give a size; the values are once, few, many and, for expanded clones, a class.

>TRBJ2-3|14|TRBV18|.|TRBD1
CASSPPGDRDTQYF
TGTGCCAGCTCACCACCGGGGGACAGAGATACGCAGTATTTT
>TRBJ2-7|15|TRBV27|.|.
CASSLHSGSSYEQYF
TGTGCCAGCAGTTTACATTCAGGCAGCTCCTACGAGCAGTACTTC
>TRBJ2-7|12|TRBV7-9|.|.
CASSLGSVEQYF
TGTGCCAGCAGCTTAGGCTCGGTCGAGCAGTACTTC
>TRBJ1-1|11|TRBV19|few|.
CASRANSKAFF
TGTGCCAGCCGGGCCAACAGCAAAGCTTTCTTT
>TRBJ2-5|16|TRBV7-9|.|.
CASSPGVRRVQETQYF
TGTGCCAGCAGCCCAGGGGTCAGACGGGTTCAGGAGACCCAGTACTTC
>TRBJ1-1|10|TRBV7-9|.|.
CASGDSEAFF
TGTGCCAGCGGAGACAGTGAAGCTTTCTTT
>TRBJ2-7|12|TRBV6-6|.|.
CASSYVSGEQYF
TGTGCCAGCAGTTACGTTTCCGGCGAGCAGTACTTC
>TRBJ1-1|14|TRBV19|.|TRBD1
CASSTRGLGTEAFF
TGTGCCAGTAGTACCAGGGGGCTGGGAACTGAAGCTTTCTTT
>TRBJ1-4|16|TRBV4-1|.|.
CASSPLRGFPNEKLFF
TGCGCCAGCAGCCCCCTCAGGGGATTCCCTAATGAAAAACTGTTTTTT
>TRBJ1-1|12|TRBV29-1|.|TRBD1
CSGDRGDTEAFF
TGCAGCGGAGACAGGGGTGACACTGAAGCTTTCTTT
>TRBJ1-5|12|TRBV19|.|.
CASSAYNQPQHF
TGTGCCAGTAGTGCTTACAATCAGCCCCAGCATTTT
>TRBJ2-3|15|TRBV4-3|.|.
CASSQAGTDTDTQYF
TGCGCCAGCAGCCAGGCCGGGACGGACACAGATACGCAGTATTTT
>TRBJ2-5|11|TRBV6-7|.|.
CATRDRETQYF
TGTGCCACCCGGGACCGCGAGACCCAGTACTTC
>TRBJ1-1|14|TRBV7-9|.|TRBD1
CASSWGQGDTEAFF
TGTGCCAGCAGCTGGGGACAGGGAGACACTGAAGCTTTCTTT
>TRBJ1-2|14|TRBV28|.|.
CASSSPPANYGYTF
TGTGCCAGCAGTTCGCCCCCTGCTAACTATGGCTACACCTTC